This T cell receptor (beta chain) comes out of a study of T cell responses to AZD1222 COVID-19 vaccine. Study-wide results and caveats: Vaccine-related CD4 TCRs covered spike, predominating at 160-218 and 743-854.

Generated by immunoSEQ multiplex PCR, the TCRdb table keeps only in-frame clones and is missing some. The sample lists 80,000 to 90,000 clones; about nine tenths were seen once. The CDR3 is 17 amino acids. Between the trimmed V and J ends, which lost 3 bases and 0 bases, there was a span of 15 bases. The germline V gene has CDR1 LNHDA and CDR2 SQIVND (reference sequence). This clone has just one count. Its specificity is unknown. The TCR sequence derives from an adult in good health. The chain is built from TRBV19 and TRBJ1-3; D is uncertain. Sequencing used peripheral blood, obtained on day 0 of AZD1222 vaccination. CDR3 in amino acids: CASSITGLSPSGNTIYF. Here the CDR3 DNA reads TGTGCCAGTAGTATCACCGGACTGTCCCCCTCTGGAAACACCATATATTTT.